The entry that follows covers one TCR beta chain sequence. The PCR had 60 Vbeta and 13 Jbeta primers. Assay: immunoSEQ multiplex PCR; the TCRdb copy retains only in-frame clones and omits some. The sample holds 210,000 or so clones; about three quarters are singletons and the top ten take over 2%. The sample comes from a study of cytomegalovirus exposure and HLA in healthy donors. The specimen sequenced was PBMCs. The receptor was derived from a woman aged 25 to 39 in good health and CMV-seropositive.

The CDR3, as DNA: TGTGCCAGCTCACTTTTCCCCGGGACAGGGAGATTAAACTATGGCTACACCTTC. Translation gives CASSLFPGTGRLNYGYTF. J is TRBJ1-2 and V is TRBV18, with 9 positions matching TRBD1. Per germline, CDR1 KGHSH and CDR2 LQKENI. Trimming removed 4 bases from V and 2 bases from J; junction bases left unmatched: 14. The CDR3 is 18 amino acids. Looking up the rest from reference TRBV18 and TRBJ1-2 gives the full variable domain: NAGVMQNPRHLVRRRGQEARLRCSPMKGHSHVYWYRQLPEEGLKFMVYLQKENIIDESGMPKERFSAEFPKEGPSILRIQQVVRGDSAAYFCASSLFPGTGRLNYGYTFGSGTRLTVV.